This T cell receptor beta chain was profiled in a study of cytomegalovirus exposure and HLA in healthy donors. Across the study: The roughly 110 validation repertoires used the same platform as the 650 to 800 first-cohort repertoires, a later analysis reported.

Here immunoSEQ multiplex PCR was the method, and the copy in TCRdb shows in-frame clones only, minus some. Of 300,000 to 400,000 clones in the sample, approximately 91% were seen once. On this clone: The target antigen is unknown.

The CDR3 length is 14 residues. Germline V gives CDR1 PRHDT, CDR2 FYEKMQ (reference sequence). The V end was cut by 1 base, the J end by 8 bases, with 14 bases between. General study results and limits: Subsequent analysis found a tendency for first-cohort TCR clusters to co-occur within the 120 or so validation repertoires. Among TCR sequences, most were rare, though some public TCRs appeared in many donors. It was around 160 TCR beta chains that were listed as cytomegalovirus-associated.

The TCR sequence derives from a man aged 30-40 years in good health and CMV-seronegative. This rearrangement joins TRBV13 to TRBJ1-2, with D perhaps TRBD1 (6 bases). The specimen sequenced was PBMCs. CDR3 in amino acids: CASSLEPTGLGYTF. The DNA for the CDR3 is TGTGCCAGCAGCTTAGAGCCGACAGGATTGGGCTACACCTTC.